A single sample is the source of the 10 T cell receptor beta chains below, sequenced in a study of T-cell memory formation after mild COVID-19. TCRdb reprocessed the 5' RACE reads with MiXCR, giving one entry per CDR3 protein. Here the sample spans some 130,000 distinct CDR3 sequences, approximately 15% being singletons. The sequencing input was PBMCs or a T cell subset sorted from them (not recorded which). The receptors originated from a man aged 18 to 29 who had mild COVID-19 (a few samples of this study predate the infection). Cell type and time point are not known.

In this sample, this clonotype turned up many times. The J gene is TRBJ2-1, the V gene TRBV5-1; a possible D gene is TRBD1 (6 bases). Per the germline V gene, CDR1 is SGHRS and CDR2 is YFSETQ. This CDR3 contains 13 residues. V lost 4 bases, J lost 6 bases, and 11 bases lay in between. The CDR3 DNA reads as TGCGCCAGCAGCCCGGTGACAGGCAATGAGCAGTTCTTC. Translated, it gives CASSPVTGNEQFF.

The genes are TRBV3-1 and TRBJ1-6, with unresolved D. The CDR3 is made up of 15 amino acids. Germline V gene data show CDR1 as LGHDT and CDR2 as YNNKEL (reference sequence). The V and J ends lost 8 bases and 6 bases respectively, with 17 bases between them. In DNA form, the CDR3 reads TGTGCCAGCGTCTCGGGCCTCCCGGGTAATTCACCCCTCCACTTT. Amino acids: CASVSGLPGNSPLHF.

This clonotype has just one count. V gene TRBV7-2 combines with J gene TRBJ2-4, with TRBD1 matching 9 bases. CDR1 and CDR2 (germline): SGHTA, FQGNSA. The CDR3 length is 14 residues. The trim removed 5 bases at V and 8 bases at J, leaving 7 bases unmatched. The CDR3 is CASSPPGQGDIQYF. In DNA form, the CDR3 reads TGTGCCAGCAGCCCCCCGGGACAGGGAGACATTCAGTACTTC.

In DNA, the CDR3 is TGTGCCAGCAGCGCTGATTTTCGGGAGACCCAGTACTTC. Translation gives CASSADFRETQYF. J is TRBJ2-5 and V is TRBV9; D gene uncertain. The V gene's germline CDR1 is SGDLS and CDR2 YYNGEE. Trimming cost V 3 bases and J 5 bases, with 11 bases left between them. The CDR3 spans 13 residues.

This clonotype was counted a few times. This chain links TRBV7-8 with TRBJ2-6, with 9 bases lining up with TRBD1. The CDR3 extends over 18 amino acids. V shed 1 base, J shed 1 base, and the junction held 5 bases outside the gene matches. In germline, CDR1 is SGHVS, CDR2 FQNEAQ. The CDR3 here is CASSLVGQGVSGANVLTF. The CDR3 nucleotides read TGTGCCAGCAGCTTAGTGGGACAGGGAGTATCTGGGGCCAACGTCCTGACTTTC.

The CDR3 sequence: CASRSPAGDSYEQYF. DNA of the CDR3: TGTGCCAGTAGATCACCAGCGGGTGACTCCTACGAGCAGTACTTC. The V gene is TRBV19, the J gene TRBJ2-7; maybe TRBD2 (6 bases). CDR3 length equals 15 residues. The V end was cut by 6 bases, the J end by 0 bases, with 15 bases between. CDR1 is LNHDA and CDR2 is SQIVND in the germline V gene (reference sequence).

This clonotype was seen ten or more times. The chain is built from TRBV7-2 and TRBJ2-1, with 7 positions matching TRBD2. The germline gives CDR1 SGHTA, CDR2 FQGNSA. Trimming took 5 bases from V and 8 from J; bases not matched to a gene: 15. CDR3 length: 16 amino acids. The CDR3 DNA reads TGTGCCAGCAGCCGTAACGGGGGGAGAGGGTATGATGAGCAGTTCTTC. Encoded protein: CASSRNGGRGYDEQFF.

The chain links TRBV5-1 to TRBJ2-2, with 8 nucleotides matching TRBD1. This CDR3 is 16 amino acids long. Trimming removed 0 bases from V and 2 bases from J; junction bases left unmatched: 3. Germline CDR1 reads SGHRS; CDR2 reads YFSETQ. The DNA for the CDR3 is TGCGCCAGCAGCTTGGGGGGGACAGGCAACACCGGGGAGCTGTTTTTT. It yields the protein CASSLGGTGNTGELFF. The full variable domain, in which reference TRBV5-1 and TRBJ2-2 provide the parts outside the CDR3, is KAGVTQTPRYLIKTRGQQVTLSCSPISGHRSVSWYQQTPGQGLQFLFEYFSETQRNKGNFPGRFSGRQFSNSRSEMNVSTLELGDSALYLCASSLGGTGNTGELFFGEGSRLTVL.

This chain uses TRBV5-1 with TRBJ1-1, with 7 bases fitting TRBD1. The CDR3 loop spans 16 amino acids. Germline V gene sequence: CDR1 SGHRS, CDR2 YFSETQ. The V segment lost 0 bases and the J segment 4 bases; nucleotides outside the gene matches: 9. The CDR3 DNA reads as TGCGCCAGCAGCTTGGCACCACAGGGGATAGGCACTGAAGCTTTCTTT. It translates to CASSLAPQGIGTEAFF.

This chain uses TRBV5-1 with TRBJ2-2; 9 positions match TRBD1. V lost 4 bases, J lost 5 bases, and 6 bases stayed unmatched. CDR3 length: 15 amino acids. Germline lookup yields CDR1 SGHRS and CDR2 YFSETQ. The CDR3, as DNA: TGCGCCAGCAGCCGTCGGACAGGGGATACCGGGGAGCTGTTTTTT. Residues: CASSRRTGDTGELFF.